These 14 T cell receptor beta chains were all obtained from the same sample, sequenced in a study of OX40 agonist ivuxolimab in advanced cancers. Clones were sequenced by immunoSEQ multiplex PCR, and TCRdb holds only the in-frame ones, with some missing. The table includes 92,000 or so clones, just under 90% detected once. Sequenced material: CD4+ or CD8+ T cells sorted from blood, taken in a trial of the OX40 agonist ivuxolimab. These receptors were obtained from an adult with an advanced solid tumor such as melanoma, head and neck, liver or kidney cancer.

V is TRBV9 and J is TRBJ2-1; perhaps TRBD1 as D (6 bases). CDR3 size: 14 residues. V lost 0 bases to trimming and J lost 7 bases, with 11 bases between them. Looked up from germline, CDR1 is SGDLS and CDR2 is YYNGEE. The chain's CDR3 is CASSVGNRVNEQFF. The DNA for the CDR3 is TGTGCCAGCAGCGTAGGGAACAGGGTGAATGAGCAGTTCTTC.

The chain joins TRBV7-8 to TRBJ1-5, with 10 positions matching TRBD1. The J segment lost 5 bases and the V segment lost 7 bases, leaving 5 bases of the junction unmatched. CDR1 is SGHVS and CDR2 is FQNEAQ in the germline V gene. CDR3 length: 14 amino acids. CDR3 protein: CASNSGTGDQPQHF. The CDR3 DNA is TGTGCCAGCAACTCCGGGACAGGGGATCAGCCCCAGCATTTT.

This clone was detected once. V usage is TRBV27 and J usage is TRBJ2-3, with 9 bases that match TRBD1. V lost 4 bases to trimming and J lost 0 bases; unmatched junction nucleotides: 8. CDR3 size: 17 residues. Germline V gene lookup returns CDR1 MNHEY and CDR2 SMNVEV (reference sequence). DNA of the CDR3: TGTGCCAGCAGTTCACCGGGACAGGGCCCAAGCACAGATACGCAGTATTTT. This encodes CASSSPGQGPSTDTQYF.

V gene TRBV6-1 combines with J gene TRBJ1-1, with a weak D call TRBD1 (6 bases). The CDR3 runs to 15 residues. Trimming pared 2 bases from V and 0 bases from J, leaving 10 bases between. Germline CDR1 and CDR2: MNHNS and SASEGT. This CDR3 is CASSENSGVNTEAFF. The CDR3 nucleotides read TGTGCCAGCAGTGAAAATTCAGGGGTGAACACTGAAGCTTTCTTT.

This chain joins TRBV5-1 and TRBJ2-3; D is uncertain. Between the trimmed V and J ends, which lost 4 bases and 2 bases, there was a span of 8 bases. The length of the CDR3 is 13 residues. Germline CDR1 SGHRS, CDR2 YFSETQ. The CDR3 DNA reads TGCGCCAGCAGCCAGAGCCCCACAGATACGCAGTATTTT. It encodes CASSQSPTDTQYF.

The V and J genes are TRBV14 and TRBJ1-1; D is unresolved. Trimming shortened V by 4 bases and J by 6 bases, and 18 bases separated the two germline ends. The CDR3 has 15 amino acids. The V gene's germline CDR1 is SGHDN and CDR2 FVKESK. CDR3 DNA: TGTGCCAGCAGCCGCCTCCGCGGGCTCGGGGCTGAAGCTTTCTTT. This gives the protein CASSRLRGLGAEAFF.

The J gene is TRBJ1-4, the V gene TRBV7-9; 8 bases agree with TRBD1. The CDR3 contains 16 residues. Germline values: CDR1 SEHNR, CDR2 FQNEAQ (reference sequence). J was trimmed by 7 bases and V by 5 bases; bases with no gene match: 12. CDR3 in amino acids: CASSAVGRGLPEKLFF. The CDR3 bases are TGTGCCAGCAGCGCGGTCGGCAGGGGGCTTCCTGAAAAACTGTTTTTT.

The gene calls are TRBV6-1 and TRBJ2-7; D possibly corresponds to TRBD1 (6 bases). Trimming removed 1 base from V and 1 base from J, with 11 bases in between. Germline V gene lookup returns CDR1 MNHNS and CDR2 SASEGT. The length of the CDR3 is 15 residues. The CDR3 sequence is CASSEEGEGSYEQYF. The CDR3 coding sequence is TGTGCCAGCAGTGAAGAGGGGGAAGGATCCTACGAGCAGTACTTC.

In DNA form, the CDR3 reads TGCGCCAGCAGTGAGTCAGGGACAGGCTATGGCTACACCTTC. Its translation: CASSESGTGYGYTF. The V call is TRBV10-2, the J call TRBJ1-2; TRBD1 matches 8 bases. J lost 4 bases, V lost 0 bases, and 1 base had no gene match. CDR3 length: 14 residues. Germline V lookup: CDR1 WSHSY, CDR2 SAAADI.

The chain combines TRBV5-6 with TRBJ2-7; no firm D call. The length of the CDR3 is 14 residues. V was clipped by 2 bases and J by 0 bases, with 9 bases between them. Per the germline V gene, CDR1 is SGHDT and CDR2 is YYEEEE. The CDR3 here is CASSFFRSSYEQYF. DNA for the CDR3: TGTGCCAGCAGCTTCTTCAGGAGCTCCTACGAGCAGTACTTC.

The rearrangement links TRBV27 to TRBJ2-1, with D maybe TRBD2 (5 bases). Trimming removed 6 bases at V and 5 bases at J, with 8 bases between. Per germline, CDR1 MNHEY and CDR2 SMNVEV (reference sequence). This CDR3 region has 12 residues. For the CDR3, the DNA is TGTGCCAGCAGCGCCGGGGACAATGAGCAGTTCTTC. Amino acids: CASSAGDNEQFF.

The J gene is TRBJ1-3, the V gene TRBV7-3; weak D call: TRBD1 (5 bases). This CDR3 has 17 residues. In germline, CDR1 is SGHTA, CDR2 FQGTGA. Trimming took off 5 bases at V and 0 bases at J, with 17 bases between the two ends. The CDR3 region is CASSRLGTANSGNTIYF. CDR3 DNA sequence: TGTGCCAGCAGCCGACTTGGGACGGCTAACTCTGGAAACACCATATATTTT.

The CDR3 is CASSVPLTGEQFF. The CDR3 DNA sequence: TGTGCCAGCAGCGTTCCTTTGACAGGCGAGCAGTTCTTC. This sequence joins TRBV9 and TRBJ2-1; perhaps TRBD1 as D (6 bases). Trimming removed 2 bases from V and 10 bases from J, with 13 bases in between. Germline lookup yields CDR1 SGDLS and CDR2 YYNGEE. This CDR3 comprises 13 residues.

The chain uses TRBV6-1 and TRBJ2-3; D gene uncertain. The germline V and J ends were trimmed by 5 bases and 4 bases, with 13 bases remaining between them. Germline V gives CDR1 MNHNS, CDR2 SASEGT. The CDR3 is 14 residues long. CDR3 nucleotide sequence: TGTGCCAGCAGTAGCCATAATCGCGCAGATACGCAGTATTTT. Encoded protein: CASSSHNRADTQYF.